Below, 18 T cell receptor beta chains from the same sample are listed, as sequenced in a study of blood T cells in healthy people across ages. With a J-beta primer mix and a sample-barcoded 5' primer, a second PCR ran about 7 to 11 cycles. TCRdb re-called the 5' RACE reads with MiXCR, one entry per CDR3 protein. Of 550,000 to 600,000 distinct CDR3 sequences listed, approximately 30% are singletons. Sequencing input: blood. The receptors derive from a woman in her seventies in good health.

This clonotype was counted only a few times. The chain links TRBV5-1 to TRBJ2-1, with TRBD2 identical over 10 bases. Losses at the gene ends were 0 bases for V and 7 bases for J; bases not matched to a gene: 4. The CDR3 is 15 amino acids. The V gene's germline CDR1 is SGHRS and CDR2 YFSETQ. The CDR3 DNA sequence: TGCGCCAGCAGCTTGGCACTAGCGGGGACGAATGAGCAGTTCTTC. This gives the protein CASSLALAGTNEQFF.

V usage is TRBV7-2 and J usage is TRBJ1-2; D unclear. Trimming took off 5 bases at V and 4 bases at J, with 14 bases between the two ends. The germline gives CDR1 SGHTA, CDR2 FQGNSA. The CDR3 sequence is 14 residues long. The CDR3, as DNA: TGTGCCAGCAGCCCCCGGTCGCAGCCCTATGGCTACACCTTC. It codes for CASSPRSQPYGYTF.

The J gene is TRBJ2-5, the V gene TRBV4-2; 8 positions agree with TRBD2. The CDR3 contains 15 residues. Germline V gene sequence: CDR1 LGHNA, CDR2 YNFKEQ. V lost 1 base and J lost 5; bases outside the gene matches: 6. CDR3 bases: TGTGCCAGCAGCCAAGCATCGGCGGGGGGTGAGACCCAGTACTTC. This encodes CASSQASAGGETQYF.

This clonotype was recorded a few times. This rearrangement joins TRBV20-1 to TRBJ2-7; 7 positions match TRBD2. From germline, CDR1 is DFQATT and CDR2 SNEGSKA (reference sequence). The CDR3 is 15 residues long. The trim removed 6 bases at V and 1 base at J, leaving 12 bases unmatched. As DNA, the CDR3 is TGCAGTGCGCAAGAACCTGGGGGGGTATCCTACGAGCAGTACTTC. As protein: CSAQEPGGVSYEQYF.

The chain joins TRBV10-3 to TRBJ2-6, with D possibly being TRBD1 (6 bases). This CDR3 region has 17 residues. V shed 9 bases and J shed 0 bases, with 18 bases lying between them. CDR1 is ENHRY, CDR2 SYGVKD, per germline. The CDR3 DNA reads TGTGCCATACCGACCGACAGGTCTAGCTCTGGGGCCAACGTCCTGACTTTC. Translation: CAIPTDRSSSGANVLTF.

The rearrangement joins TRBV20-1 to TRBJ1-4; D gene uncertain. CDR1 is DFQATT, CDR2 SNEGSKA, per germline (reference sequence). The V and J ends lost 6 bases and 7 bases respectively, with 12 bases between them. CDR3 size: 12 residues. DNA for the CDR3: TGCAGTGCATCCGAAACCGGTGAAAAACTGTTTTTT. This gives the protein CSASETGEKLFF.

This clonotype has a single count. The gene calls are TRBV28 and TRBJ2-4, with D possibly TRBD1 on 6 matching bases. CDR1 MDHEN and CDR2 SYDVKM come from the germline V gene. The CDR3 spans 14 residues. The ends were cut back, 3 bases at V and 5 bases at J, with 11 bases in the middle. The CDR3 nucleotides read TGTGCCAGCAGTTTCCACAGGGAGCAAAACATTCAGTACTTC. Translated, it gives CASSFHREQNIQYF.

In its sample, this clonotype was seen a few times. The CDR3 bases are TGTGCCAGCAGCCAAGAAGGTCCCTGGGAGCGTAGAGATACGCAGTATTTT. It yields the protein CASSQEGPWERRDTQYF. The chain combines TRBV3-1 with TRBJ2-3; a weak D match, TRBD2 (5 bases). Germline V gives CDR1 LGHDT, CDR2 YNNKEL (reference sequence). The CDR3 is made up of 17 amino acids. V was cut by 0 bases and J by 5 bases, with 18 bases left in between.

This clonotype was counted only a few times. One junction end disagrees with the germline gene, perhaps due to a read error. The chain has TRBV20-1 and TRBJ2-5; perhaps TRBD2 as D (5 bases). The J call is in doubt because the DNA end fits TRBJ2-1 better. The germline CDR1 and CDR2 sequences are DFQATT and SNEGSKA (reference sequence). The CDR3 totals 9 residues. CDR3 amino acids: CSVDNEQFF. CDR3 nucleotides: TGTAGCGTAGACAATGAGCAGTTCTTC.

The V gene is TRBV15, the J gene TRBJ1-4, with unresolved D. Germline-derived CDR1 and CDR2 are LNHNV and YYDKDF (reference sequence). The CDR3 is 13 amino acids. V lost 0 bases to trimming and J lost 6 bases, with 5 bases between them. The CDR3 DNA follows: TGTGCCACCAGCAGAGATGTCGATGAAAAACTGTTTTTT. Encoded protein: CATSRDVDEKLFF.

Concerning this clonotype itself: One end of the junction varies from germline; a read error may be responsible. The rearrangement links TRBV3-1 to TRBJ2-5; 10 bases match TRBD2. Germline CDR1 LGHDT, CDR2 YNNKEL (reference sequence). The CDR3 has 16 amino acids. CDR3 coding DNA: TGTGCCGGCAGCCAAGATAGCGGGGGGTACCAAGAGACCCAGTACTTC. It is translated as CAGSQDSGGYQETQYF.

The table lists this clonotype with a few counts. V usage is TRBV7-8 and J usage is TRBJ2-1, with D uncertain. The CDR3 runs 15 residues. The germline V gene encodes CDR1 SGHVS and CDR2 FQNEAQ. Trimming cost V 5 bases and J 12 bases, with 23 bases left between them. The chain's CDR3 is CASSPPDAVSNSQFF. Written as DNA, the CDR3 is TGTGCCAGCAGCCCCCCCGACGCGGTCAGTAACTCGCAGTTCTTC.

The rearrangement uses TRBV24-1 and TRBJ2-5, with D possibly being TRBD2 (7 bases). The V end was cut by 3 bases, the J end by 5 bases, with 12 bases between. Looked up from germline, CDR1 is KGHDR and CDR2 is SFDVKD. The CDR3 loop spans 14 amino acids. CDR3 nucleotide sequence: TGTGCCACCAGTGATCGAAGGGGGGGGGAGACCCAGTACTTC. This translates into CATSDRRGGETQYF.

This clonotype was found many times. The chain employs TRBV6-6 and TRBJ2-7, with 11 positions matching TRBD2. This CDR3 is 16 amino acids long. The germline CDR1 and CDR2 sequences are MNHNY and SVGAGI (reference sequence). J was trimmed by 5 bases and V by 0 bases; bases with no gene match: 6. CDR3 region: CASSYSGTSGTHEQYF. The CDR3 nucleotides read TGTGCCAGCAGTTACTCGGGGACTAGCGGAACCCACGAGCAGTACTTC.

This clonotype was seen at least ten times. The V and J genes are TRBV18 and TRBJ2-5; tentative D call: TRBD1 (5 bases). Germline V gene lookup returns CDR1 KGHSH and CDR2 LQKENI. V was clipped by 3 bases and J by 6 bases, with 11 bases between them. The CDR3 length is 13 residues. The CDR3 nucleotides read TGTGCCAGCTCACCTTCCAGGGAACAGACCCAGTACTTC. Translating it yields CASSPSREQTQYF. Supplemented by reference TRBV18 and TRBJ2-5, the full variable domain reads NAGVMQNPRHLVRRRGQEARLRCSPMKGHSHVYWYRQLPEEGLKFMVYLQKENIIDESGMPKERFSAEFPKEGPSILRIQQVVRGDSAAYFCASSPSREQTQYFGPGTRLLVL.

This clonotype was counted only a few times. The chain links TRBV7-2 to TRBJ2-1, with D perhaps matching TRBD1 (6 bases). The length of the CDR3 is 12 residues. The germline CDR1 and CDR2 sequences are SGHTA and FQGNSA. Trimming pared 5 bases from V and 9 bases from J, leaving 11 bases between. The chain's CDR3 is CASSEQGFEQFF. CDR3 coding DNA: TGTGCCAGCAGCGAACAGGGATTTGAGCAGTTCTTC.

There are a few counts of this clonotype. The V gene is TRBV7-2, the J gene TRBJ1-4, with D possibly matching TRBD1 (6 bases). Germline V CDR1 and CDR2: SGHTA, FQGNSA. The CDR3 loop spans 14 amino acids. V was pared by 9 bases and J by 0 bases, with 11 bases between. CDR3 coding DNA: TGTGCCAGACTCAAGGGGGCAACTAATGAAAAACTGTTTTTT. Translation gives CARLKGATNEKLFF.

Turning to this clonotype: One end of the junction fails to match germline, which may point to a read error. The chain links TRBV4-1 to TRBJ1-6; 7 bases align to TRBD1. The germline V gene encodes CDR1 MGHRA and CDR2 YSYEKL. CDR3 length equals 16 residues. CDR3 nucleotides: TGCGCCAGCAGCCTAGGGACAGACCGATATAATTCACCCTTCCACTTT. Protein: CASSLGTDRYNSPFHF.